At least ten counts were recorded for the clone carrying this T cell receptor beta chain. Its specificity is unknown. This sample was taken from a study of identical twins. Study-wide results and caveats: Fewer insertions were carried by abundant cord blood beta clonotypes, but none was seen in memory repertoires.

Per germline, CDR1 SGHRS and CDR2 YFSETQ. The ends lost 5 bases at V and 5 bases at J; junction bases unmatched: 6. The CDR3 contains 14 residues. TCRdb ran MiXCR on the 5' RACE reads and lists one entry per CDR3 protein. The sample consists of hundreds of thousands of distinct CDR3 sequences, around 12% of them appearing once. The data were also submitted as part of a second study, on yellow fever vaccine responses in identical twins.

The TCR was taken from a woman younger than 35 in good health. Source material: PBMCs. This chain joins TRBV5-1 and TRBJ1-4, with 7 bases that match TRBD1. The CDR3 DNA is TGCGCCAGCAGTCCGGGACAGACAAATGAAAAACTGTTTTTT. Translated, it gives CASSPGQTNEKLFF.